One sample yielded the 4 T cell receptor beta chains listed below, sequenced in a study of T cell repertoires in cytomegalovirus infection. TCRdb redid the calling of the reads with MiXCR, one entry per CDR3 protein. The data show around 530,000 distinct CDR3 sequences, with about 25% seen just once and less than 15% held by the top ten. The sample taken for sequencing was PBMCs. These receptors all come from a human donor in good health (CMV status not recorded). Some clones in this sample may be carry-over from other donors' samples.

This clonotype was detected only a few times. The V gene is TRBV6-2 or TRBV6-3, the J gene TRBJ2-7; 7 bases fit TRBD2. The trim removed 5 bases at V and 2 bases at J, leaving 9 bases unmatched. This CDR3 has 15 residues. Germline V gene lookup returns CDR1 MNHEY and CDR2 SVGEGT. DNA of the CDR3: TGTGCCAGCAGTACCTCTAGCGGAGGGGCCTACGAGCAGTACGTC. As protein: CASSTSSGGAYEQYV.

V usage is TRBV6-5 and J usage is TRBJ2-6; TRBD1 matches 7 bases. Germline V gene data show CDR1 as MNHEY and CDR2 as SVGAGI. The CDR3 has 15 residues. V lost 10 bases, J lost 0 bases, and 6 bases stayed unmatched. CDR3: CAIKTGYSGANVLTF. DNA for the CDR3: TGTGCCATCAAGACAGGGTACTCTGGGGCCAACGTCCTGACTTTC.

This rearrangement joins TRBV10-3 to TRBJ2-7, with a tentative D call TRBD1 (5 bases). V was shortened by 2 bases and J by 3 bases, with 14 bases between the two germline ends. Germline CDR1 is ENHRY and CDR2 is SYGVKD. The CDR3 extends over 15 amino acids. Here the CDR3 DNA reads TGTGCCATCAGTGAGCCTCCCCCACAGGACTACGAGCAGTACTTC. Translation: CAISEPPPQDYEQYF.

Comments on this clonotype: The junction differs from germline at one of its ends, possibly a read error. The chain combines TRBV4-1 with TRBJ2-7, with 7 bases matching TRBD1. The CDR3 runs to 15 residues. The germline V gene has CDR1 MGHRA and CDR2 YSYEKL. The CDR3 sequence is CASSQDRGLAYEQYF. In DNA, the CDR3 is TGTGCCAGCAGCCAAGATAGGGGGCTAGCTTACGAGCAGTACTTC.